The present T cell receptor beta chain was sequenced within a study of early T cells in non-severe SARS-CoV-2 infection. About the study: The input, bulk RNA from unsorted whole blood, was sequenced, and chains were unpaired.

TCRdb redid the calling of the 5' RACE reads with MiXCR, one entry per CDR3 protein. The data contain more than 60,000 distinct CDR3 sequences, 12% of them singletons. Only a few counts were recorded for this clonotype. This CDR3 has 13 amino acids. Between the trimmed V and J ends, which lost 1 base and 9 bases, there was a span of 11 bases. Per the germline V gene, CDR1 is SGHRS and CDR2 is YFSETQ. This TCR came from an adult who was a healthcare worker with PCR-confirmed SARS-CoV-2 infection or an uninfected control (not recorded which). Sequenced here: whole blood, sampled at baseline. This sequence joins TRBV5-1 and TRBJ2-1; no definite D call. DNA of the CDR3: TGCGCCAGCAGCTTGAGGTCGGAAAGTGAGCAGTTCTTC. Protein sequence: CASSLRSESEQFF.